Below are 28 T cell receptor beta chains sequenced from a single sample in a study of blood T cell repertoires in COVID-19. TCRdb's copy holds only in-frame clones and misses some; the assay was immunoSEQ multiplex PCR. The data hold 150,000 or so clones, with roughly 82% observed a single time. The sample consisted of peripheral blood. The receptors were sampled from a human donor with acute or convalescent COVID-19. The donor label of this sample is uncertain.

CDR3 bases: TGTGCCAGCAGCATGGGACAGGGGACTTCACCCCTCCACTTT. It is translated as CASSMGQGTSPLHF. The V gene is TRBV5-4, the J gene TRBJ1-6; the match to TRBD1 covers 10 bases. Germline V CDR1 and CDR2: SGHNT, YYREEE (reference sequence). The V and J ends lost 4 bases and 9 bases, in that order; junction bases with no gene match: 4. The CDR3 is 14 amino acids. Filled out from reference TRBV5-4 and TRBJ1-6, the complete variable domain reads ETGVTQSPTHLIKTRGQQVTLRCSSQSGHNTVSWYQQALGQGPQFIFQYYREEENGRGNFPPRFSGLQFPNYSSELNVNALELDDSALYLCASSMGQGTSPLHFGNGTRLTVT.

This clone was counted a few times. The chain recombines TRBV6-4 with TRBJ1-1; D ambiguous. The CDR3 runs to 13 residues. CDR1 is MRHNA, CDR2 SNTAGT, per germline. Trimming cost V 4 bases and J 0 bases, with 6 bases left between them. The chain's CDR3 is CASSVTVNTEAFF. CDR3 bases: TGTGCCAGCAGTGTTACGGTGAACACTGAAGCTTTCTTT.

This chain joins TRBV6-4 and TRBJ1-1, with D tentatively TRBD1 (5 bases). Germline CDR1 reads MRHNA; CDR2 reads SNTAGT. The CDR3 runs to 14 residues. V shed 1 base and J shed 11 bases, with 17 bases lying between them. CDR3 DNA: TGTGCCAGCAGTGACTACCCCGGGGCGGGGCGGGCTTTCTTT. It specifies CASSDYPGAGRAFF.

The chain carries TRBV27 and TRBJ1-6; D is perhaps TRBD1 (6 bases). Germline CDR1 reads MNHEY; CDR2 reads SMNVEV (reference sequence). The CDR3 extends over 14 amino acids. The V end was cut by 3 bases, the J end by 6 bases, with 9 bases between. CDR3 loop: CASSLGTFNSPLHF. In DNA, the CDR3 is TGTGCCAGCAGTTTGGGGACATTTAATTCACCCCTCCACTTT.

The rearrangement links TRBV4-3 to TRBJ1-1, with D perhaps TRBD1 (6 bases). This CDR3 region has 14 residues. The V and J ends lost 0 bases and 8 bases respectively, with 13 bases between them. Germline CDR1 is LGHNA and CDR2 is YSLEER. The DNA of the CDR3 is TGCGCCAGCAGCCAAGAGGTGGGGGCCACAGAAGCTTTCTTT. Translating it yields CASSQEVGATEAFF.

This clone was counted only a few times. The chain uses TRBV6-5 and TRBJ2-7, with 10 bases fitting TRBD1. Germline assignment: CDR1 MNHEY and CDR2 SVGAGI. V shed 8 bases and J 12 bases; nucleotides not matched to a gene: 19. This CDR3 contains 15 residues. CDR3 nucleotide sequence: TGTGCCAGCGCGCCCGGGGAGACAGGGGGCCTTAGGGGGTACTTC. It encodes CASAPGETGGLRGYF.

The V call is TRBV6-1, the J call TRBJ1-5; 8 bases map to TRBD1. This CDR3 comprises 18 residues. The junction had 10 bases not matched to a gene; V was cut back by 0 bases and J by 3 bases. The germline V gene has CDR1 MNHNS and CDR2 SASEGT. The CDR3 sequence: CASSEAQAGGPVNQPQHF. CDR3 nucleotides: TGTGCCAGCAGTGAAGCCCAGGCAGGGGGCCCGGTCAATCAGCCCCAGCATTTT.

The rearrangement links TRBV6-6 to TRBJ2-7; D remains ambiguous. Per germline, CDR1 MNHNY and CDR2 SVGAGI (reference sequence). V was pared by 7 bases and J by 3 bases, with 10 bases between. The CDR3 length is 12 residues. CDR3 in DNA: TGTGCCAGCAAACCACAGAACTACGAGCAGTACTTC. Its translation: CASKPQNYEQYF.

The chain carries TRBV18 and TRBJ1-1, with D perhaps matching TRBD1 (6 bases). The CDR3 length is 15 residues. V gave up 1 base and J gave up 2 bases, with 11 bases separating them. Germline V gene data show CDR1 as KGHSH and CDR2 as LQKENI. Here the CDR3 DNA reads TGTGCCAGCTCACCACTAGAACAGGGTAACACTGAAGCTTTCTTT. Protein sequence: CASSPLEQGNTEAFF.

V is TRBV5-1 and J is TRBJ2-3, with 9 positions matching TRBD2. Trimming at V came to 4 bases and at J to 0 bases, leaving 6 bases not matched to a gene. The CDR3 length is 16 residues. CDR1 and CDR2 (germline): SGHRS, YFSETQ. Written as DNA, the CDR3 is TGCGCCAGCAGCGACCAGACTAGCGGCAGCACAGATACGCAGTATTTT. It encodes CASSDQTSGSTDTQYF.

This sequence joins TRBV7-6 and TRBJ2-5; 8 bases are shared with TRBD2. The CDR3 sequence is 15 residues long. Germline CDR1 and CDR2: SGHVS and FNYEAQ. V shed 8 bases and J 2 bases; nucleotides not matched to a gene: 10. The CDR3 loop reads CASRGRGTRQETQYF. CDR3 nucleotides: TGTGCCAGCCGAGGGAGGGGGACTAGACAAGAGACCCAGTACTTC.

This chain connects TRBV7-8 to TRBJ2-3; TRBD1 agrees at 10 bases. Trimming at V came to 4 bases and at J to 0 bases, leaving 10 bases not matched to a gene. The CDR3 has 18 residues. Germline loops: CDR1 SGHVS, CDR2 FQNEAQ. The CDR3 sequence is CASSYGAGTGVSTDTQYF. The CDR3 DNA reads as TGTGCCAGCAGCTATGGAGCCGGGACAGGGGTTAGCACAGATACGCAGTATTTT.

The chain's CDR3 is CASSLSREKLFF. In DNA, the CDR3 is TGTGCCAGCAGTCTCTCCAGGGAAAAACTGTTTTTT. The gene calls are TRBV6-6 and TRBJ1-4, with no clear D. Trimming removed 5 bases at V and 8 bases at J, with 9 bases between. The CDR3 has 12 amino acids. CDR1 and CDR2 from the germline V gene are MNHNY and SVGAGI (reference sequence).

The chain uses TRBV6-1 and TRBJ1-5; 7 positions agree with TRBD1. Germline trimming cut 4 bases from V and 0 bases from J; bases unmatched to any gene: 6. The germline V gene has CDR1 MNHNS and CDR2 SASEGT. The CDR3 runs 16 residues. Here the CDR3 reads CASSGGQFHSNQPQHF. The CDR3 region has the DNA TGTGCCAGCAGTGGGGGACAGTTCCATAGCAATCAGCCCCAGCATTTT.

V and J are TRBV29-1 and TRBJ1-2; 10 nucleotides align to TRBD1. The V segment lost 6 bases and the J segment 6 bases; nucleotides outside the gene matches: 7. The CDR3 sequence is 13 residues long. Germline-derived CDR1 and CDR2 are SQVTM and ANQGSEA. CDR3 DNA sequence: TGCAGCGTGCCCCCCGGGACAGGGGATGGCTACACCTTC. Encoded protein: CSVPPGTGDGYTF.

J is TRBJ2-7 and V is TRBV14; tentatively, D is TRBD2 (5 bases). This CDR3 comprises 14 residues. The V gene lost 4 bases and the J gene lost 6 bases, with 16 bases spanning the gap. From germline, CDR1 is SGHDN and CDR2 FVKESK. The CDR3 loop is CASSRLGYEGEQYF. The CDR3 region has the DNA TGTGCCAGCAGCCGCCTGGGTTATGAGGGCGAGCAGTACTTC.

This chain uses TRBV5-1 with TRBJ2-1; 12 nucleotides line up with TRBD1. CDR1 is SGHRS and CDR2 is YFSETQ in the germline V gene. V shed 2 bases, J shed 9 bases, and the junction held 12 bases outside the gene matches. The CDR3 consists of 17 residues. CDR3: CASSLFRDRGRASEQFF. The CDR3 nucleotides read TGCGCCAGCAGCTTATTCCGGGACAGGGGGCGGGCGAGTGAGCAGTTCTTC.

The table lists this clone with a count of one. V usage is TRBV11-2 and J usage is TRBJ2-2; D ambiguous. The germline V gene has CDR1 SGHAT and CDR2 FQNNGV. V was trimmed by 5 bases and J by 0 bases, leaving 10 bases between them. CDR3 length: 15 amino acids. The CDR3 region has the DNA TGTGCCAGCAGCATTGACATCGCGAACACCGGGGAGCTGTTTTTT. This gives the protein CASSIDIANTGELFF.

The chain carries TRBV3-1 (or the pseudogene TRBV3-2) and TRBJ1-4; 7 positions agree with TRBD1. The CDR3 runs 15 residues. The ends lost 6 bases at V and 4 bases at J; junction bases unmatched: 8. The germline gives CDR1 LGHDT, CDR2 YNNKEL (reference sequence). The CDR3 coding sequence is TGTGCCAGCAGGCGAGGGGGCGGAATTAATGAAAAACTGTTTTTT. Translating gives CASRRGGGINEKLFF.

In its sample, this clone was seen once. CDR3 protein: CASSSQGALDGYTF. In DNA form, the CDR3 reads TGTGCCAGCAGTTCCCAGGGGGCCTTGGATGGCTACACCTTC. This chain uses TRBV25-1 with TRBJ1-2, with 8 nucleotides matching TRBD1. Per the germline V gene, CDR1 is MGHDK and CDR2 is SYGVNS. The CDR3 is made up of 14 amino acids. The ends lost 5 bases at V and 6 bases at J; junction bases unmatched: 8.

The chain couples TRBV14 to TRBJ2-1, with a possible D match to TRBD1 (5 bases). This CDR3 region has 16 residues. V lost 0 bases to trimming and J lost 4 bases, with 13 bases between them. The germline gives CDR1 SGHDN, CDR2 FVKESK. Written as DNA, the CDR3 is TGTGCCAGCAGCCAAGATCCCGCAAGGGGATACAATGAGCAGTTCTTC. It yields the protein CASSQDPARGYNEQFF.

The rearrangement joins TRBV3-1 (or the pseudogene TRBV3-2) to TRBJ2-3; 13 nucleotides align to TRBD2. Germline trimming cut 3 bases from V and 2 bases from J; bases unmatched to any gene: 2. This CDR3 comprises 16 residues. Germline V gives CDR1 LGHDT, CDR2 YNNKEL (reference sequence). The CDR3 region is CASSQTSGGITDTQYF. The CDR3 nucleotides are TGTGCCAGCAGCCAGACTAGCGGGGGGATCACAGATACGCAGTATTTT.

CDR3 DNA: TGTGCCTGGAGTGCCGACAGGGTAGTCAGCACTGAAGCTTTCTTT. Translation: CAWSADRVVSTEAFF. This chain links TRBV30 with TRBJ1-1; 7 nucleotides align to TRBD1. Germline CDR1 and CDR2: GTSNPN and SVGIG (reference sequence). The CDR3 covers 15 residues. The V segment lost 1 base and the J segment 4 bases; nucleotides outside the gene matches: 9.

The chain is built from TRBV9 and TRBJ2-1, with 11 bases that match TRBD2. J was trimmed by 6 bases and V by 0 bases; bases with no gene match: 5. CDR1 is SGDLS and CDR2 is YYNGEE in the germline V gene. This CDR3 is 16 amino acids long. This CDR3 reads CASSVELAGVGNEQFF. The CDR3, as DNA: TGTGCCAGCAGCGTAGAACTAGCGGGGGTCGGCAATGAGCAGTTCTTC.

This chain joins TRBV2 and TRBJ1-2; 8 bases line up with TRBD1. The CDR3 consists of 14 residues. With 7 bases clipped from V and 0 bases from J, the junction kept 4 bases outside the gene matches. Germline V gene lookup returns CDR1 SNHLY and CDR2 FYNNEI. The CDR3 spells CASTDRGTNYGYTF. CDR3 coding DNA: TGTGCCAGCACCGACAGGGGAACTAACTATGGCTACACCTTC.

This clone was seen once. J is TRBJ1-5 and V is TRBV6-2 or TRBV6-3; unclear D gene. The germline V and J ends were trimmed by 3 bases and 2 bases, with 14 bases remaining between them. Germline values: CDR1 MNHEY, CDR2 SVGEGT. The CDR3 is 16 amino acids. The DNA for the CDR3 is TGTGCCAGCAGTTATATGAGAACCGGGGGCAATCAGCCCCAGCATTTT. Its protein is CASSYMRTGGNQPQHF.

This chain's CDR3 is CASSLLTGIHQPQHF. The DNA of the CDR3 is TGTGCCAGCAGCTTGCTGACAGGGATCCATCAGCCCCAGCATTTT. The rearrangement joins TRBV7-8 to TRBJ1-5; 7 bases align to TRBD1. Unmatched junction bases numbered 7, after V lost 3 bases and J lost 5 bases. The CDR3 is 15 amino acids. The germline gives CDR1 SGHVS, CDR2 FQNEAQ.

This CDR3 is CAAREVADTQYF. The CDR3 nucleotides are TGCGCCGCGAGGGAGGTGGCAGATACGCAGTATTTT. The chain carries TRBV10-1 and TRBJ2-3, with a possible D match to TRBD2 (6 bases). Trimming removed 11 bases at V and 4 bases at J, with 13 bases between. Germline-derived CDR1 and CDR2 are WNHNN and SYGVQD (reference sequence). The CDR3 consists of 12 residues.